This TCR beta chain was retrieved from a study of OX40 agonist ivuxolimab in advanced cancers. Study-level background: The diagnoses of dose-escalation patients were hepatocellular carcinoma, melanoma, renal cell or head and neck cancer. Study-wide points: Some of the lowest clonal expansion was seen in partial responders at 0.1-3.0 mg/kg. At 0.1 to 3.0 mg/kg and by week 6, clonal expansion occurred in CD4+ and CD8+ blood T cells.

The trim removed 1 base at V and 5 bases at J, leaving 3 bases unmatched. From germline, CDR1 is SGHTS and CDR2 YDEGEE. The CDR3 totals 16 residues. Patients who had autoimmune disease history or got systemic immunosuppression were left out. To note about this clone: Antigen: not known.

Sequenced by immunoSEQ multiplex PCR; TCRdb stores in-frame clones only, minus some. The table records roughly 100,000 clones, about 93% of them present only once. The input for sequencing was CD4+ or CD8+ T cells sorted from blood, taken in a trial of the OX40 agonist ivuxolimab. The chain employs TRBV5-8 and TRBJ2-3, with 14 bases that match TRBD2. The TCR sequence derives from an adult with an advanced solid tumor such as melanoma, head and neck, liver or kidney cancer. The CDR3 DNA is TGTGCCAGCAGCTTGCGACTAGCGGGAGGGATAGATACGCAGTATTTT. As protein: CASSLRLAGGIDTQYF.